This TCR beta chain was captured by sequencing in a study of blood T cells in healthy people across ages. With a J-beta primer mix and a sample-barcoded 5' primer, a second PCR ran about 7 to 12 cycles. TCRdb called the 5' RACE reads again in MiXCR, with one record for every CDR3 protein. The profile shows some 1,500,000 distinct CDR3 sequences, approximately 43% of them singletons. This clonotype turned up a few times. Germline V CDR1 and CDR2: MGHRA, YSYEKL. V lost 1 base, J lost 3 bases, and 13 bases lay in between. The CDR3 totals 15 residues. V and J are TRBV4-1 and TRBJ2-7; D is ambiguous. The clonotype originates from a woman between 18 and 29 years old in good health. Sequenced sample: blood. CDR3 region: CASSQALRANYEQYF. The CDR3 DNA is TGCGCCAGCAGCCAAGCGCTTCGGGCCAACTACGAGCAGTACTTC.